This T cell receptor (beta chain) comes out of a study of T cells in women clearing cervical HPV infection. Germline V CDR1 and CDR2: GTSNPN, SVGIG (reference sequence). The CDR3 is 13 residues long. Sequencing used immunoSEQ multiplex PCR; TCRdb keeps in-frame clones, though not all of them. Recorded for this sample: 39,000 or so clones. As regards this clone: The read halts 3 residues ahead of the CDR3 end, with the missing end drawn from the germline J gene.

The sequencing input was blood buffy coat. The receptor was derived from a woman between 18 and 75 years old with a cervical HPV16 infection that either progressed to CIN3+ or cleared (not recorded which). The chain is built from TRBV30 and TRBJ2-5, with 7 bases aligning to TRBD1. CDR3 DNA, as far as it was read: TGTGCCTGGAGTCTTGGACAGGCCCCTACC. This translates into CAWSLGQAPT. The CDR3 in its entirety is CAWSLGQAPTQYF. Variable domain in full (rest from reference TRBV30 and TRBJ2-5): SQTIHQWPATLVQPVGSPLSLECTVEGTSNPNLYWYRQAAGRGLQLLFYSVGIGQISSEVPQNLSASRPQDRQFILSSKKLLLSDSGFYLCAWSLGQAPTQYFGPGTRLLVL.